This entry is about one T cell receptor (beta chain). Its antigen is still unknown. TCRdb's copy holds only in-frame clones and misses some; the assay was immunoSEQ multiplex PCR. Of about 220,000 clones in the sample, roughly 91% were seen once. These data originate in a study of T cell responses to AZD1222 COVID-19 vaccine. Overall study results and limits: Only after the peak T cell response were repertoires sampled. Clonal diversity was possibly underestimated; the donors were predominantly white British and more often female. Among AZD1222 vaccinees, only five or six were seropositive at baseline.

Germline-derived CDR1 and CDR2 are MNHEY and SVGAGI. The CDR3 has 15 residues. Trimming removed 7 bases from V and 6 bases from J, with 21 bases in between. Sequences were derived from peripheral blood, sampled on day 0 of MenACWY control vaccination. This TCR was recovered from an adult in good health. This chain uses TRBV6-5 with TRBJ1-1; TRBD1 might be the D (5 bases). The CDR3 loop reads CASIDSGDRGAEAFF. CDR3 DNA sequence: TGTGCCAGCATCGACTCTGGGGATAGAGGGGCTGAAGCTTTCTTT.